A selection of T cell receptor beta chains follows, all from one sample in a study of memory CD4+ T cells and cytomegalovirus serostatus. Some clones are missing from TCRdb's copy, which holds only in-frame ones; the method was immunoSEQ multiplex PCR. The data hold 50,000 to 65,000 clones, with roughly 80% observed a single time. The sample comprised memory CD4+ T cells from blood. Every receptor here comes from an adult in good health and CMV-seronegative. The CDR3 runs from the conserved cysteine through the conserved F or W. Fields, in order: D gene, clone size, V gene, J gene, CDR3 DNA, CDR3 protein. A D gene is named only where the DNA matches it firmly. Size is stated for part of the rows, as once, few or many counts, or as a class when the clone is expanded.

d_call: -; clone_size: -; v_call: TRBV6-1; j_call: TRBJ2-7; cdr3_nt: TGTGCCAGCAGGGGGGCAGGGTTCTTTGGGGAGCAGTACTTC; cdr3_aa: CASRGAGFFGEQYF
d_call: -; clone_size: few; v_call: TRBV7-2; j_call: TRBJ2-7; cdr3_nt: TGTGCCAGCAGCCCCGCCGGCGGGATCGGCTACGAGCAGTACTTC; cdr3_aa: CASSPAGGIGYEQYF
d_call: -; clone_size: few; v_call: TRBV6-6; j_call: TRBJ2-3; cdr3_nt: TGTGCCAGCAGTTACGGGACCACCACAGATACGCAGTATTTT; cdr3_aa: CASSYGTTTDTQYF
d_call: TRBD1; clone_size: -; v_call: TRBV5-5; j_call: TRBJ2-7; cdr3_nt: TGTGCCAGCAGCTTCCGGGACAGCCCCTACGAGCAGTACTTC; cdr3_aa: CASSFRDSPYEQYF
d_call: -; clone_size: once; v_call: TRBV5-4; j_call: TRBJ2-3; cdr3_nt: TGTGCCAGCAGCTTGTCGTCGCAGCTTGGTACGCAGTATTTT; cdr3_aa: CASSLSSQLGTQYF
d_call: -; clone_size: -; v_call: TRBV15; j_call: TRBJ1-1; cdr3_nt: TGTGCCACCCAAGCATCAGGCGAAAGCGGTAGGTTCTTT; cdr3_aa: CATQASGESGRFF
d_call: -; clone_size: -; v_call: TRBV4-2; j_call: TRBJ1-1; cdr3_nt: TGTGCCAGCAGCCAAGCCCTCGTGGGCGGGAACACTGAAGCTTTCTTT; cdr3_aa: CASSQALVGGNTEAFF
d_call: -; clone_size: -; v_call: TRBV19; j_call: TRBJ1-5; cdr3_nt: TGTGCCAGTAGTATAGATTTACCAGACCGCCGTCGGATCAATCAGCCCCAGCATTTT; cdr3_aa: CASSIDLPDRRRINQPQHF
d_call: -; clone_size: -; v_call: TRBV5-1; j_call: TRBJ2-7; cdr3_nt: TGCGCCAGCAGCCTTGTCTCATTTGGGATTGACGAGCAGTACTTC; cdr3_aa: CASSLVSFGIDEQYF
d_call: -; clone_size: -; v_call: TRBV11-2; j_call: TRBJ2-3; cdr3_nt: TGTGCCAGCAGCTTATTTCCCATGTCTAGCACAGATACGCAGTATTTT; cdr3_aa: CASSLFPMSSTDTQYF
d_call: -; clone_size: -; v_call: TRBV5-1; j_call: TRBJ1-1; cdr3_nt: TGCGCCAGCAGCTTGGGGGACGGCAACACTGAAGCTTTCTTT; cdr3_aa: CASSLGDGNTEAFF
d_call: -; clone_size: -; v_call: TRBV5-1; j_call: TRBJ1-3; cdr3_nt: TGCGCCAGCAGCCTCACGGGGCCCGCCAGAGGAAACACCATATATTTT; cdr3_aa: CASSLTGPARGNTIYF
d_call: -; clone_size: few; v_call: TRBV19; j_call: TRBJ1-1; cdr3_nt: TGTGCCAGTAGTATAGGAGGAGCGATGAACACTGAAGCTTTCTTT; cdr3_aa: CASSIGGAMNTEAFF
d_call: TRBD2; clone_size: few; v_call: TRBV10-3; j_call: TRBJ2-5; cdr3_nt: TGTGCCACCCGATGGGGTAGCGGGGGGGAAGAGACCCAGTACTTC; cdr3_aa: CATRWGSGGEETQYF
d_call: -; clone_size: -; v_call: TRBV15; j_call: TRBJ1-2; cdr3_nt: TGTGCCACCAGCAGGGTCGGGGGTAGCTATGGCTACACCTTC; cdr3_aa: CATSRVGGSYGYTF
d_call: TRBD1; clone_size: few; v_call: TRBV14; j_call: TRBJ1-1; cdr3_nt: TGTGCCAGCAGCCCTCTGACCCAGTCAGGGGGAACTGAAGCTTTCTTT; cdr3_aa: CASSPLTQSGGTEAFF
d_call: -; clone_size: -; v_call: TRBV10-3; j_call: TRBJ1-2; cdr3_nt: TGTGCCATCAGCAACAGGGAGCTAGATGGCTACACCTTC; cdr3_aa: CAISNRELDGYTF
d_call: TRBD2; clone_size: -; v_call: TRBV7-8; j_call: TRBJ2-1; cdr3_nt: TGTGCCAGCAGCCTCGGGACTAGCGGGGCCTGGGAGCAGTTCTTC; cdr3_aa: CASSLGTSGAWEQFF
d_call: TRBD2; clone_size: -; v_call: TRBV5-1; j_call: TRBJ2-3; cdr3_nt: TGCGCCAGCAGCTTGCTAGCGGGGGGTGCAGATACGCAGTATTTT; cdr3_aa: CASSLLAGGADTQYF
d_call: -; clone_size: -; v_call: TRBV4-1; j_call: TRBJ1-3; cdr3_nt: TGCGCCAGCAGCCAAGAAAGGGAAAACACCATATATTTT; cdr3_aa: CASSQERENTIYF
d_call: -; clone_size: -; v_call: TRBV7-3; j_call: TRBJ1-1; cdr3_nt: TGTGCCAGCAGCCCCCGAAAAGCTACTGAAGCTTTCTTT; cdr3_aa: CASSPRKATEAFF
d_call: TRBD2; clone_size: -; v_call: TRBV6-4; j_call: TRBJ2-1; cdr3_nt: TGTGCCAGCAGTGTGCGGATGGGACTAGGGACCTATGAGCAGTTCTTC; cdr3_aa: CASSVRMGLGTYEQFF
d_call: TRBD1; clone_size: -; v_call: TRBV6-6; j_call: TRBJ1-2; cdr3_nt: TGTGCCAGCAGTTACTCGGGACAGGAATTGGGCTACACCTTC; cdr3_aa: CASSYSGQELGYTF
d_call: -; clone_size: -; v_call: TRBV29-1; j_call: TRBJ1-1; cdr3_nt: TGCAGCGTTGTATTGGGGGGCCCCAAAGCTTTCTTT; cdr3_aa: CSVVLGGPKAFF
d_call: -; clone_size: -; v_call: TRBV5-6; j_call: TRBJ1-2; cdr3_nt: TGTGCCAGCAGCTTGGAAGGACAGACCTATGGCTACACCTTC; cdr3_aa: CASSLEGQTYGYTF
d_call: -; clone_size: -; v_call: TRBV5-1; j_call: TRBJ2-5; cdr3_nt: TGCGCCAGCAGCTGGGGGGCACTCCAAGAGACCCAGTACTTC; cdr3_aa: CASSWGALQETQYF
d_call: -; clone_size: -; v_call: TRBV5-6; j_call: TRBJ1-2; cdr3_nt: TGTGCCAGCAGCTCGGACCGTGAATATGGCTACACCTTC; cdr3_aa: CASSSDREYGYTF
d_call: -; clone_size: -; v_call: TRBV6-1; j_call: TRBJ2-5; cdr3_nt: TGTGCCAGCAGTGAGGGGGTCTTCTCTTCGGAGACCCAGTACTTC; cdr3_aa: CASSEGVFSSETQYF
d_call: TRBD2; clone_size: once; v_call: TRBV4-2; j_call: TRBJ2-7; cdr3_nt: TGTGCCAGCAGCCCTGATATGGGACTAGATCGCTCCTACGAGCAGTACTTC; cdr3_aa: CASSPDMGLDRSYEQYF
d_call: -; clone_size: -; v_call: TRBV6-1; j_call: TRBJ1-5; cdr3_nt: TGTGCCAGCAGTTCCCTCTGGGGACAGCCCCAGCATTTT; cdr3_aa: CASSSLWGQPQHF
d_call: -; clone_size: few; v_call: TRBV6-1; j_call: TRBJ2-7; cdr3_nt: TGTGCCAGCGTAAGCTACGAGCAGTACTTC; cdr3_aa: CASVSYEQYF
d_call: -; clone_size: -; v_call: TRBV6-1; j_call: TRBJ1-2; cdr3_nt: TGTGCCAGCAGTGTGGAAGGGGAATTCGGTGGCTACACCTTC; cdr3_aa: CASSVEGEFGGYTF
d_call: TRBD2; clone_size: -; v_call: TRBV19; j_call: TRBJ2-3; cdr3_nt: TGTGCCAGTAGTATGCTAGCGGGGAGGGCAGATACGCAGTATTTT; cdr3_aa: CASSMLAGRADTQYF
d_call: -; clone_size: -; v_call: TRBV15; j_call: TRBJ1-5; cdr3_nt: TGTGCCACCAGCGAAGGGGGGGGCCATCAGCCCCAGCATTTT; cdr3_aa: CATSEGGGHQPQHF
d_call: TRBD1; clone_size: -; v_call: TRBV19; j_call: TRBJ1-2; cdr3_nt: TGTGCCAGTAGTCCTCAGTGGACAGGGGGAGTCTATGGCTACACCTTC; cdr3_aa: CASSPQWTGGVYGYTF
d_call: -; clone_size: -; v_call: TRBV5-5; j_call: TRBJ2-5; cdr3_nt: TGTGCCAGCAGCTTGGCCAAAGGGGCAAAGAGACCCCAGTACTTC; cdr3_aa: CASSLAKGAKRPQYF
d_call: -; clone_size: -; v_call: TRBV27; j_call: TRBJ2-3; cdr3_nt: TGTGCCAGCAGTTTTGCGACCAGCACAGATACGCAGTATTTT; cdr3_aa: CASSFATSTDTQYF
d_call: TRBD1; clone_size: once; v_call: TRBV7-9; j_call: TRBJ2-5; cdr3_nt: TGTGCCAGCAGCTTAGTAGACAGGGGTTGGGAGACCCAGTACTTC; cdr3_aa: CASSLVDRGWETQYF
d_call: -; clone_size: -; v_call: TRBV7-2; j_call: TRBJ1-4; cdr3_nt: TGTGCCAGCAGCTTAGGCGGGCAGGCGGTTGAAAAACTGTTTTTT; cdr3_aa: CASSLGGQAVEKLFF
d_call: -; clone_size: -; v_call: TRBV30; j_call: TRBJ1-5; cdr3_nt: TGTGCCTGGAGTGCGGATAGCAATCAGCCCCAGCATTTT; cdr3_aa: CAWSADSNQPQHF
d_call: -; clone_size: once; v_call: TRBV10-3; j_call: TRBJ1-1; cdr3_nt: TGTGCCATCAGTGAGTCGAACCCCCCGAAAGCGGCTTTCTTT; cdr3_aa: CAISESNPPKAAFF
d_call: -; clone_size: -; v_call: TRBV11-2; j_call: TRBJ1-5; cdr3_nt: TGTGCCAGCAGCGGGGGATGGGGCAATCAGCCCCAGCATTTT; cdr3_aa: CASSGGWGNQPQHF
d_call: TRBD1; clone_size: -; v_call: TRBV6-5; j_call: TRBJ1-5; cdr3_nt: TGTGCCAGCAGAGATACAGGGGGCGGTCAGCCCCAGCATTTT; cdr3_aa: CASRDTGGGQPQHF